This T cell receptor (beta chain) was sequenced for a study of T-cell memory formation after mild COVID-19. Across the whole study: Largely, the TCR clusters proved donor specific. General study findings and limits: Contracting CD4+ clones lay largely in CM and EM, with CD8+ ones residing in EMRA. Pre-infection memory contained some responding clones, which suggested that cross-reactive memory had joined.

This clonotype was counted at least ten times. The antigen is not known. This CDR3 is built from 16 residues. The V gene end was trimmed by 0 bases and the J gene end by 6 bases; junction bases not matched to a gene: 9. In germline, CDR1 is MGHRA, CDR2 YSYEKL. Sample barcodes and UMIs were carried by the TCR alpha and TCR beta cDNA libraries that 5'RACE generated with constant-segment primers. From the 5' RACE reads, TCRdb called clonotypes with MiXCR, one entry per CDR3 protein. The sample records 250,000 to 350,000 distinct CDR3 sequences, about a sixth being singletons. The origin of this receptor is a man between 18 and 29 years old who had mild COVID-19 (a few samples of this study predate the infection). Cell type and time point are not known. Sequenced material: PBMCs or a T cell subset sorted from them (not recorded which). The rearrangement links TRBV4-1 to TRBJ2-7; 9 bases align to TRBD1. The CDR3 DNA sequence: TGCGCCAGCAGCCAAGATGGACGGGGACAGGGAGGCGAGCAGTACTTC. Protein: CASSQDGRGQGGEQYF.